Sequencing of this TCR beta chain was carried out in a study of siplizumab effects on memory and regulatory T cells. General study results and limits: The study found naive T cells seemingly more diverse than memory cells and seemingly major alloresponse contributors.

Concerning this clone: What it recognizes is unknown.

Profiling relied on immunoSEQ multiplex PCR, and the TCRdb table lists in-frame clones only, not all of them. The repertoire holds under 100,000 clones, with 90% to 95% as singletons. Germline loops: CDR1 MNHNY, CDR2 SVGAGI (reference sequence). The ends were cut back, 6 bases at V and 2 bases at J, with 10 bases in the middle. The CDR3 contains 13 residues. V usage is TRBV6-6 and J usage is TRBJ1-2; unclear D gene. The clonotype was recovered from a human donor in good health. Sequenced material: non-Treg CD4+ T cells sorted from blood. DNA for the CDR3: TGTGCCAGCAGAGTTGACAACAACTATGGCTACACCTTC. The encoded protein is CASRVDNNYGYTF.